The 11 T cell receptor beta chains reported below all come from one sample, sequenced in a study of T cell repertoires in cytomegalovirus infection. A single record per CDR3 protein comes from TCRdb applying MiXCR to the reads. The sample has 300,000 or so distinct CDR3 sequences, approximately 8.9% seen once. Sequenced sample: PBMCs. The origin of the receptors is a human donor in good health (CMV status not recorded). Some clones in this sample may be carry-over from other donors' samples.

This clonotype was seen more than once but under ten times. CDR3 coding DNA: TGTGCCAGCAGCCTACGACGACAGGGACAAGAGACCCAGTACTTC. Encoded protein: CASSLRRQGQETQYF. The chain uses TRBV14 and TRBJ2-5; 7 bases are a match to TRBD1. The CDR3 sequence is 15 residues long. Germline V CDR1 and CDR2: SGHDN, FVKESK. The J segment lost 2 bases and the V segment lost 4 bases, leaving 7 bases of the junction unmatched.

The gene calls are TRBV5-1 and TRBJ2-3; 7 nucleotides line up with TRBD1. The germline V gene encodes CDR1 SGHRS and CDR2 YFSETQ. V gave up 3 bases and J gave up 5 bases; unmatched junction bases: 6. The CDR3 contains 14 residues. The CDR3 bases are TGCGCCAGCAGCTCCGGGACAGTTGGAGATACGCAGTATTTT. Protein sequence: CASSSGTVGDTQYF.

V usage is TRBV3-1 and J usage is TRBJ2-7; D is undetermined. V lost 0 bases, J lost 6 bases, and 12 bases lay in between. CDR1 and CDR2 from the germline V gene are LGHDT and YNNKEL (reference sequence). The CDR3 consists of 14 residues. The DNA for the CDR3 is TGTGCCAGCAGCCAAGAAGGGAAAATCTTCGAGCAGTACTTC. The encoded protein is CASSQEGKIFEQYF.

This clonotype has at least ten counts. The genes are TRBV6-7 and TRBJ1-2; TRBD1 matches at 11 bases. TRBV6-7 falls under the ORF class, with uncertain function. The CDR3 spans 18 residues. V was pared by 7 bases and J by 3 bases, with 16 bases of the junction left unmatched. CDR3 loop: CASTILGQGAREDYGYTF. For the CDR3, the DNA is TGTGCCAGCACCATACTTGGACAGGGGGCCCGTGAGGACTATGGCTACACCTTC.

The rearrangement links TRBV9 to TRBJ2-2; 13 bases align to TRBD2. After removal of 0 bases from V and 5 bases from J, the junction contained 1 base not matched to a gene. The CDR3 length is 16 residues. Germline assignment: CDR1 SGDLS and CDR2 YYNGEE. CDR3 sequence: CASSVVTSGGTGELFF. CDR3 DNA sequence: TGTGCCAGCAGCGTAGTGACTAGCGGGGGGACCGGGGAGCTGTTTTTT. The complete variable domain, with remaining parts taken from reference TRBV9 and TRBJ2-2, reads DSGVTQTPKHLITATGQRVTLRCSPRSGDLSVYWYQQSLDQGLQFLIQYYNGEERAKGNILERFSAQQFPDLHSELNLSSLELGDSALYFCASSVVTSGGTGELFFGEGSRLTVL.

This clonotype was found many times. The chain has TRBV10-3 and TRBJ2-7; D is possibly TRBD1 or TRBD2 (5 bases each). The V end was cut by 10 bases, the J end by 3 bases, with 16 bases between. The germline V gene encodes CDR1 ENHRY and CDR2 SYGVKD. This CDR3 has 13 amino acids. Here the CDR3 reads CATSRDGNYEQYF. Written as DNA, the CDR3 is TGTGCCACTTCCCGGGACGGGAACTACGAGCAGTACTTC.

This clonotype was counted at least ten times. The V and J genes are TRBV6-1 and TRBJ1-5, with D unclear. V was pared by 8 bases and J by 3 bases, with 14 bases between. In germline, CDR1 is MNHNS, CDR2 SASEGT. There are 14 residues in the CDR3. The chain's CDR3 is CASLNHQNNQPQHF. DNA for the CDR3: TGTGCCAGCTTGAACCACCAGAACAATCAGCCCCAGCATTTT.

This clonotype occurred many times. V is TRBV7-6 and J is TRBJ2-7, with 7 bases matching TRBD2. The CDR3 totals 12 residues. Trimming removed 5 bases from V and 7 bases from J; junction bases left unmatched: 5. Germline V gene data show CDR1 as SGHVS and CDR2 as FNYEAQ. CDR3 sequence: CASSPPGGEQYV. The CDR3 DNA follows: TGTGCCAGCAGCCCGCCCGGGGGGGAGCAGTACGTC.

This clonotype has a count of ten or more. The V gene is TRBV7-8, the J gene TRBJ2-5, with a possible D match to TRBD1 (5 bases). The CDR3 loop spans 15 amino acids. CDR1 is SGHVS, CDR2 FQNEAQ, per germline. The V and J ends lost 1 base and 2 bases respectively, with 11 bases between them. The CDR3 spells CASSLEGIRQETQYF. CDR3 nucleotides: TGTGCCAGCAGCTTAGAGGGGATCCGACAAGAGACCCAGTACTTC. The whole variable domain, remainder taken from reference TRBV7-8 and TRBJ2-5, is GAGVSQSPRYKVAKRGQDVALRCDPISGHVSLFWYQQALGQGPEFLTYFQNEAQLDKSGLPSDRFFAERPEGSVSTLKIQRTQQEDSAVYLCASSLEGIRQETQYFGPGTRLLVL.

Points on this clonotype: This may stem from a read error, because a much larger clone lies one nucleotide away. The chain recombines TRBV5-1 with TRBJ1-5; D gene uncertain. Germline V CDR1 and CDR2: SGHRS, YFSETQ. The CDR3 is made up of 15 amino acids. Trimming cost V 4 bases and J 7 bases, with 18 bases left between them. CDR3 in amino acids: CASSRTGSDGQPQHF. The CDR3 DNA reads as TGCGCCAGCAGCAGAACCGGGTCAGACGGCCAGCCCCAGCATTTT.

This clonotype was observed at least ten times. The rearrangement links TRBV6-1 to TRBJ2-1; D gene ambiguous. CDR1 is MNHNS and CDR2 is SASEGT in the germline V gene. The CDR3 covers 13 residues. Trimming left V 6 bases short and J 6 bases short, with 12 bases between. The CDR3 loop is CASRDRRVNEQFF. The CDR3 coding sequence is TGTGCCAGCAGAGACCGTAGGGTCAATGAGCAGTTCTTC.